The TCR beta chain under discussion was sequenced for a study of blood T cells in healthy people across ages. Through a sample-barcoded 5' primer and a J-beta primer mix, a second PCR was run for roughly 6 to 11 cycles. TCRdb called the 5' RACE reads again in MiXCR, with one record for every CDR3 protein. The sample has approximately 490,000 distinct CDR3 sequences, around 24% seen once; the top ten hold roughly 9.4%. The CDR3 has 12 residues. Germline-derived CDR1 and CDR2 are MNHNY and SVGAGI (reference sequence). V shed 8 bases, J shed 5 bases, and the junction held 6 bases outside the gene matches. This sample also appeared in a second study, on T cells of mothers and their children. That study adds: Sequencing got over 9.5 million TCR beta CDR3 reads from each mother and roughly 3 million from each child.

Material: blood. This receptor was identified in a boy aged 5-17 years in good health. The chain has TRBV6-6 and TRBJ2-7, with TRBD2 identical over 7 bases. Here the CDR3 reads CASGLDFHEQYF. As DNA, the CDR3 is TGTGCCAGCGGACTAGATTTCCACGAGCAGTACTTC.